Listed below are T cell receptor beta chains from one sample, sequenced in a study of CD8 T cells in Susac syndrome. TCRdb recomputed calls from the immunoSEQ multiplex PCR reads with MiXCR, one row per CDR3 protein. The sample records about 210,000 distinct CDR3 sequences, approximately 94% being singletons. Sequences were obtained from CD4+ T cells from PBMCs. These receptors originate from a human donor with Susac syndrome. Each CDR3 is given with its conserved first and last residue. Fields, in order: CDR3 protein, CDR3 DNA, J gene, D gene, V gene. The D gene is left open where the match is weak.

CSVEWRGGNTGELFF	TGCAGCGTTGAATGGCGGGGGGGGAACACCGGGGAGCTGTTTTTT	TRBJ2-2	TRBD2	TRBV29-1
CASSSGQGQNEAFF	TGTGCCAGCAGCTCGGGACAGGGTCAGAATGAAGCTTTCTTT	TRBJ1-1	TRBD1	TRBV7-3
CASSYSTRGDGYTF	TGTGCCAGCAGCTACTCCACCCGGGGCGATGGCTACACCTTC	TRBJ1-2	NA	TRBV3-1
CASSLGTSGGAADTQYF	TGTGCCAGCAGCTTAGGGACTAGCGGGGGGGCCGCAGATACGCAGTATTTT	TRBJ2-3	TRBD2	TRBV7-6
CASSLAPGAQQYF	TGCGCCAGCAGCTTGGCCCCGGGAGCTCAGCAGTACTTC	TRBJ2-7	NA	TRBV5-1
CAWSEGRGRGYGYTF	TGTGCCTGGAGTGAAGGCAGGGGCCGGGGCTATGGCTACACCTTC	TRBJ1-2	NA	TRBV30
CASRIDQGPPLHF	TGTGCCAGCAGGATCGATCAGGGCCCACCCCTCCACTTT	TRBJ1-6	NA	TRBV5-4
CASIQSQGHYGYTF	TGTGCCAGTATACAGTCCCAGGGTCACTATGGCTACACCTTC	TRBJ1-2	NA	TRBV19
CASSYTDGTLSMNLDTQYF	TGTGCCAGCAGCTACACGGACGGAACCCTCTCCATGAACCTAGATACGCAGTATTTT	TRBJ2-3	NA	TRBV12-3/TRBV12-4
CASSSSQPNYGYTF	TGTGCCAGCAGTTCTTCACAGCCGAACTATGGCTACACCTTC	TRBJ1-2	NA	TRBV6-1
CASSGRQGVYEQYF	TGTGCCAGCAGTGGTCGACAGGGGGTCTACGAGCAGTACTTC	TRBJ2-7	TRBD1	TRBV6-1
CASRTGDSQPQHF	TGTGCCAGCCGGACTGGGGACAGTCAGCCCCAGCATTTT	TRBJ1-5	TRBD1	TRBV10-3
CASSVEGLITGELFF	TGTGCCAGCAGCGTAGAAGGCCTGATTACCGGGGAGCTGTTTTTT	TRBJ2-2	NA	TRBV9
CASSSDRVQPQHF	TGTGCCAGCAGTTCCGACAGGGTTCAGCCCCAGCATTTT	TRBJ1-5	TRBD1	TRBV28